The 5 T cell receptor beta chains presented below share a single source sample, sequenced in a study. Each CDR3 protein is one row after TCRdb ran MiXCR on the RT-PCR reads. This sample has hundreds of thousands of distinct CDR3 sequences, with approximately 15% found just once. Sequenced input: memory CD4+ T cells from blood. The receptors come from a female donor in good health, serving as a healthy control.

The CDR3 DNA reads as TGTGCCAGCAGTTGGTCAAGCGGACCTTCCTACGAGCAGTACTTC. Translating it yields CASSWSSGPSYEQYF. The V call is TRBV27, the J call TRBJ2-7, with a possible D match to TRBD2 (5 bases). CDR3 length: 15 residues. Trimming removed 4 bases at V and 1 base at J, with 14 bases between. Per germline, CDR1 MNHEY and CDR2 SMNVEV (reference sequence).

The rearrangement uses TRBV20-1 and TRBJ2-1; 7 bases line up with TRBD1. The CDR3 runs 14 residues. CDR1 DFQATT and CDR2 SNEGSKA come from the germline V gene (reference sequence). Unmatched junction bases numbered 3, after V lost 0 bases and J lost 4 bases. For the CDR3, the DNA is TGCAGTGCTAGAGATAGGACAGGATACAATGAGCAGTTCTTC. It is translated as CSARDRTGYNEQFF.

The CDR3 sequence is CASSFGTSQFNEQFF. CDR3 nucleotide sequence: TGTGCCAGCAGTTTTGGGACTAGCCAGTTCAATGAGCAGTTCTTC. The chain recombines TRBV27 with TRBJ2-1, with 9 nucleotides matching TRBD2. Trimming took 3 bases from V and 6 from J; bases not matched to a gene: 6. The CDR3 totals 15 residues. Germline CDR1 MNHEY, CDR2 SMNVEV (reference sequence).

The chain couples TRBV20-1 to TRBJ2-3; 7 bases match TRBD1. This CDR3 is 14 amino acids long. CDR1 is DFQATT, CDR2 SNEGSKA, per germline (reference sequence). J lost 1 base, V lost 3 bases, and 4 bases had no gene match. The DNA of the CDR3 is TGCAGTGCTAGTTTAGGACAGGGCACAGATACGCAGTATTTT. This gives the protein CSASLGQGTDTQYF.

This chain links TRBV6-1 with TRBJ1-5; 9 nucleotides match TRBD1. V lost 3 bases and J lost 9; bases outside the gene matches: 6. Looked up from germline, CDR1 is MNHNS and CDR2 is SASEGT. The length of the CDR3 is 14 residues. CDR3 DNA sequence: TGTGCCAGCAGTGAGACAGGGGGATATTGGCCCCAGCATTTT. Translation gives CASSETGGYWPQHF.